This TCR beta chain originates from a study of blood T cell repertoires in COVID-19. Study overall: The samples span acute and convalescent COVID-19 from the United States, Italy and Spain.

Germline V gene lookup returns CDR1 SGHNT and CDR2 YYREEE (reference sequence). With V trimmed by 2 bases and J by 7 bases, 7 bases remained unmatched. There are 15 residues in the CDR3. Method: immunoSEQ multiplex PCR; TCRdb's copy keeps in-frame clones and lacks some. Here the sample spans 90,000 or so clones, 72% being singletons. This clone was recorded once. Sequences were obtained from peripheral blood. The TCR originated in a woman aged 55-70 years in a cohort sampled during active or convalescent COVID-19. The rearrangement joins TRBV5-4 to TRBJ1-2; 11 positions match TRBD1. The DNA for the CDR3 is TGTGCCAGCAGCTTACGGACAGGGGGCGCCTCTGGCTACACCTTC. Its protein product is CASSLRTGGASGYTF. Full variable domain (missing parts from reference TRBV5-4 and TRBJ1-2): ETGVTQSPTHLIKTRGQQVTLRCSSQSGHNTVSWYQQALGQGPQFIFQYYREEENGRGNFPPRFSGLQFPNYSSELNVNALELDDSALYLCASSLRTGGASGYTFGSGTRLTVV.